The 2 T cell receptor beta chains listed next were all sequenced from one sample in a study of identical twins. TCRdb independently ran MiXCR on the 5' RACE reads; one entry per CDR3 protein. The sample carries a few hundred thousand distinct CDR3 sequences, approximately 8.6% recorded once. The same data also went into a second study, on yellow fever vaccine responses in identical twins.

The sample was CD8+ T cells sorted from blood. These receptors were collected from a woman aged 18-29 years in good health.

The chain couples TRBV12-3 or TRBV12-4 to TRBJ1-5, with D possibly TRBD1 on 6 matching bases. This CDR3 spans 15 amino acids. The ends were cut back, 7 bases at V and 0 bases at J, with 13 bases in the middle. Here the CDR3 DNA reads TGTGCCAGCACCGTGGGGGCGTATAGCAATCAGCCCCAGCATTTT. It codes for CASTVGAYSNQPQHF.

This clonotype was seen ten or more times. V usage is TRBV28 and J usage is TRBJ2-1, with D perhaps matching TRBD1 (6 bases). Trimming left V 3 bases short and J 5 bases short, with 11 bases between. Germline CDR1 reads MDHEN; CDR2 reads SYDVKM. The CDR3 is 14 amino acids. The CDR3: CASSFLQGDNEQFF. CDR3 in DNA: TGTGCCAGCAGTTTTCTACAGGGCGACAATGAGCAGTTCTTC.